This T cell receptor beta chain was sequenced for a study of T cells in severe cutaneous drug reactions. The wider study: The ALDEN and Naranjo causality algorithms determined the culprit drug. Collected from acute- or recovery-stage patients: blister fluids/cells and PBMC. Study-wide results and caveats: All seven CBZ-SJS/TEN blister samples shared a public TCRbeta CDR3 at mean approximately 13%.

Remarks on this clonotype: The antigen is unknown.

TCR subtype-specific primers in iRepertoire multiplex PCR prepared libraries for bulk and single-cell sequencing. TCRdb reprocessed the multiplex PCR reads and stores each CDR3 protein as one record, lacking DNA. This sample's clone table lists 20,000 to 25,000 distinct CDR3 sequences. The patients sequenced had a carbamazepine-induced Stevens-Johnson syndrome or toxic epidermal necrolysis reaction. Germline CDR1 SQVTM, CDR2 ANQGSEA. The CDR3 totals 11 residues. The specimen sequenced was PBMCs. The sequence was obtained from a human donor with toxic epidermal necrolysis, a severe cutaneous drug reaction. V is TRBV29-1 and J is TRBJ2-7; TCRdb proposes TRBD1, but this gene call is untestable without DNA. This CDR3 reads CSVDRGKEQYF.